The TCR beta chain under discussion was sequenced for a study of blood T cell repertoires in COVID-19. For the study at large: Samples taken during acute and convalescent COVID-19 were collected in the United States, Italy and Spain. Sources were T cells, B-cell-depleted T cells, or PBMCs; the material itself was cDNA or gDNA.

Germline assignment: CDR1 PRHDT and CDR2 FYEKMQ (reference sequence). V was cut by 0 bases and J by 3 bases, with 11 bases left in between. The CDR3 is 15 amino acids. The study counted Cohort 3 donors as recovered given two negative PCRs, clearance, or symptom resolution. Repertoires were generated with immunoSEQ multiplex PCR, while TCRdb's copy carries only in-frame clones and drops some. The table shows over 400,000 clones, with roughly nine tenths occurring only once. This chain connects TRBV13 to TRBJ1-1; D ambiguous. Material for sequencing was PBMCs or T cells enriched from blood (not recorded which). This receptor was identified in a woman aged 60 to 75 who had recovered from COVID-19. CDR3 DNA sequence: TGTGCCAGCAGCTTAGGCAGGATCCTTTACACTGAAGCTTTCTTT. It specifies CASSLGRILYTEAFF.